What follows describes a single TCR beta chain. Its cognate antigen is unknown. Other DNA sequences in this sample translate to the same CDR3. Using immunoSEQ multiplex PCR, the repertoire was profiled, and TCRdb retains in-frame clones only, with some absent. This table has 2 million to 3 million clones, approximately 93% appearing once. This sample was taken from a study of shared clonotypes between healthy human individuals. Study background: Researchers assigned three CD4 naive, three CD4 memory, two CD8 naive and one CD8 memory plate to each donor.

V lost 4 bases and J lost 4; bases outside the gene matches: 3. Germline V lookup: CDR1 SQVTM, CDR2 ANQGSEA. The CDR3 spans 14 residues. Study-level points and caveats: Clonotype sharing among donors was thought likely to change with sequencing depth. Rarefaction gave evidence that sorted-subset sequencing remained incomplete despite large depth.

The rearrangement links TRBV29-1 to TRBJ2-3; the match to TRBD2 covers 12 bases. Sequencing used naive CD4+ T cells from PBMCs. The subset denotes: CD45RA+ positively selected. This clonotype was sampled from a young man in good health. Some clones in this sample may be carry-over from other donors' samples. Written as DNA, the CDR3 is TGCAGCGTTGGGACTAGCGGGATCCCAGATACGCAGTATTTT. As protein: CSVGTSGIPDTQYF.